The 16 T cell receptor beta chains below all came from one sample that was sequenced in a study of T-cell reconstitution after alpha-beta-depleted transplantation in children. The TCRbeta library was prepared with unique molecular identifiers. TCRdb reprocessed the PCR reads with MiXCR, giving one entry per CDR3 protein. Among about 400,000 distinct CDR3 sequences listed, roughly 20% were seen once. The sample here was PBMCs from the stem cell graft donor, taken from the stem cell graft. All receptors come from a human donor who donated a stem cell graft to a child with acute myeloid leukemia.

This chain connects TRBV5-1 to TRBJ2-7; 7 nucleotides agree with TRBD1. The V gene's germline CDR1 is SGHRS and CDR2 YFSETQ. The CDR3 has 13 amino acids. Trimming removed 4 bases from V and 3 bases from J; junction bases left unmatched: 4. The CDR3 sequence is CASSAGTVYEQYF. The CDR3 DNA reads as TGCGCCAGCAGCGCCGGGACAGTCTACGAGCAGTACTTC. The variable domain in full, with the rest retrieved from reference TRBV5-1 and TRBJ2-7, is KAGVTQTPRYLIKTRGQQVTLSCSPISGHRSVSWYQQTPGQGLQFLFEYFSETQRNKGNFPGRFSGRQFSNSRSEMNVSTLELGDSALYLCASSAGTVYEQYFGPGTRLTVT.

This clonotype was observed a handful of times. This chain links TRBV5-1 with TRBJ2-2, with TRBD2 matching over 11 bases. The CDR3 is 16 amino acids. The germline V gene has CDR1 SGHRS and CDR2 YFSETQ. Losses at the gene ends were 0 bases for V and 6 bases for J; bases not matched to a gene: 4. The CDR3 reads CASSLVSGRVSGELFF. CDR3 sequence (DNA): TGCGCCAGCAGCTTGGTTAGCGGGAGGGTCTCCGGGGAGCTGTTTTTT.

This clonotype has just a few counts. This chain connects TRBV12-3 or TRBV12-4 to TRBJ2-3; TRBD2 might be the D (5 bases). Deletions cut 7 bases from V and 6 bases from J, with 17 bases between. CDR3 size: 14 residues. CDR3 amino acids: CASTEDPPGDTQYF. For the CDR3, the DNA is TGTGCCAGCACCGAGGACCCCCCGGGGGATACGCAGTATTTT.

The table lists this clonotype with a few counts. This chain joins TRBV10-3 and TRBJ2-2, with 8 bases matching TRBD1. The V and J ends lost 6 bases and 4 bases, in that order; junction bases with no gene match: 7. In germline, CDR1 is ENHRY, CDR2 SYGVKD. The CDR3 extends over 15 amino acids. CDR3 nucleotides: TGTGCCATCAGAACCGGGACAGGAGTCACCGGGGAGCTGTTTTTT. Amino acids: CAIRTGTGVTGELFF.

There are many counts of this clonotype. This chain links TRBV10-3 with TRBJ2-7; 7 bases are shared with TRBD1. Trimming cost V 5 bases and J 6 bases; bases outside gene matches: 13. The germline V gene has CDR1 ENHRY and CDR2 SYGVKD. CDR3 length equals 15 residues. Written as DNA, the CDR3 is TGTGCCATCAGTCCCAGGGATTCCGGGGACAGCGAGCAGTACTTC. As protein: CAISPRDSGDSEQYF.

There are many counts of this clonotype. DNA for the CDR3: TGCAGTGCTAGAGATCGATTGGGACAGCCTAACTATGGCTACACCTTC. It specifies CSARDRLGQPNYGYTF. The rearrangement joins TRBV20-1 to TRBJ1-2; 7 bases line up with TRBD1. CDR1 and CDR2 (germline): DFQATT, SNEGSKA (reference sequence). The length of the CDR3 is 16 residues. The junction had 7 bases not matched to a gene; V was cut back by 0 bases and J by 0 bases.

Here the CDR3 DNA reads TGCGCCAGCAGCCAGAGGACGACGAACACCGGGGAGCTGTTTTTT. Its translation is CASSQRTTNTGELFF. The chain has TRBV4-3 and TRBJ2-2; D gene unclear. Germline assignment: CDR1 LGHNA and CDR2 YSLEER. The V gene lost 3 bases and the J gene lost 0 bases, with 8 bases spanning the gap. The CDR3 has 15 residues.

This sequence joins TRBV7-9 and TRBJ2-1; a possible D gene is TRBD2 (6 bases). V was cut by 3 bases and J by 8 bases, with 17 bases left in between. Per germline, CDR1 SEHNR and CDR2 FQNEAQ (reference sequence). CDR3 length: 15 residues. The chain's CDR3 is CASSFAGTPSDEQFF. As DNA, the CDR3 is TGTGCCAGCAGCTTCGCCGGGACTCCTTCGGATGAGCAGTTCTTC.

This clonotype was detected a few times. The chain couples TRBV20-1 to TRBJ2-7; a weak D match, TRBD2 (6 bases). CDR3 length equals 14 residues. Germline V gene sequence: CDR1 DFQATT, CDR2 SNEGSKA (reference sequence). With 3 bases removed from V and 3 bases from J, the gap between germline ends came to 15 bases. CDR3 nucleotides: TGCAGTGCTAGGGGGGAGGCCTGGAACTACGAGCAGTACTTC. It is translated as CSARGEAWNYEQYF.

This clonotype has more than one count but fewer than ten. This chain connects TRBV24-1 to TRBJ2-2; 7 positions match TRBD1. Unmatched junction bases numbered 7, after V lost 4 bases and J lost 3 bases. Germline lookup yields CDR1 KGHDR and CDR2 SFDVKD. This CDR3 contains 16 residues. CDR3 in amino acids: CATSEQGREYTGELFF. The DNA for the CDR3 is TGTGCCACCAGTGAACAGGGGCGTGAGTACACCGGGGAGCTGTTTTTT.

This chain links TRBV6-2 or TRBV6-3 with TRBJ2-7; 9 bases map to TRBD1. The CDR3 is made up of 16 amino acids. The V gene end was trimmed by 7 bases and the J gene end by 2 bases; junction bases not matched to a gene: 12. Germline CDR1 is MNHEY and CDR2 is SVGEGT. The CDR3 DNA is TGTGCCAGCAATCCACTTCCCGGGACAGGGCCCTACGAGCAGTACTTC. Translating it yields CASNPLPGTGPYEQYF.

V gene TRBV7-3 combines with J gene TRBJ2-2; D tentatively fits TRBD1 or TRBD2 (5 bases each). V shed 1 base and J shed 0 bases, with 9 bases lying between them. Germline CDR1 and CDR2: SGHTA and FQGTGA. The CDR3 runs to 16 residues. CDR3: CASSLRGSANTGELFF. The CDR3 DNA reads TGTGCCAGCAGCTTAAGGGGGAGCGCGAACACCGGGGAGCTGTTTTTT.

This clonotype was detected a few times. CDR3 sequence reads: CASSLALPGVRAGELFF. DNA of the CDR3: TGTGCCAGCAGTTTAGCGCTTCCGGGAGTAAGGGCCGGGGAGCTGTTTTTT. The chain carries TRBV12-3 or TRBV12-4 and TRBJ2-2; TRBD2 might be the D (6 bases). V was trimmed by 0 bases and J by 6 bases, leaving 17 bases between them. The CDR3 spans 17 residues.

This clonotype was seen ten or more times. The chain recombines TRBV29-1 with TRBJ2-7; D remains ambiguous. Germline CDR1 reads SQVTM; CDR2 reads ANQGSEA. Trimming removed 5 bases at V and 1 base at J, with 15 bases between. This CDR3 is built from 14 residues. The CDR3 sequence is CSVQGWGSSYEQYF. The CDR3 nucleotides read TGCAGCGTTCAAGGATGGGGTTCATCCTACGAGCAGTACTTC.

V is TRBV15 and J is TRBJ2-1, with 10 bases matching TRBD2. Germline CDR1 is LNHNV and CDR2 is YYDKDF (reference sequence). This CDR3 contains 18 residues. Unmatched junction bases numbered 12, after V lost 0 bases and J lost 7 bases. The CDR3: CATSRDVASGSLWNEQFF. CDR3 DNA: TGTGCCACCAGCAGAGATGTGGCTAGCGGGAGTCTTTGGAATGAGCAGTTCTTC.

V usage is TRBV5-6 and J usage is TRBJ2-1; 14 bases fit TRBD2. The junction had 8 bases not matched to a gene; V was cut back by 4 bases and J by 5 bases. CDR3 length: 17 residues. Germline V gene data show CDR1 as SGHDT and CDR2 as YYEEEE. The CDR3, as DNA: TGTGCCAGCAGCCTGGGGACTAGCGGGAGCGACGACAATGAGCAGTTCTTC. Amino acids: CASSLGTSGSDDNEQFF. Filled out from reference TRBV5-6 and TRBJ2-1, the complete variable domain reads DAGVTQSPTHLIKTRGQQVTLRCSPKSGHDTVSWYQQALGQGPQFIFQYYEEEERQRGNFPDRFSGHQFPNYSSELNVNALLLGDSALYLCASSLGTSGSDDNEQFFGPGTRLTVL.